The clone carrying this T cell receptor (beta chain) turned up a few times. What it binds is not known. TCRdb re-called the 5' RACE reads through MiXCR, storing one row per CDR3 protein. Seen here are about 63,000 distinct CDR3 sequences, under 15% observed once, and the top ten hold about 4.7%. The entry originates in a study of early T cells in non-severe SARS-CoV-2 infection. Study-wide results and caveats: Database matching using VDJdb favored anti-spike CD8 responses, with private and CD4 specificities left missing.

This CDR3 has 16 residues. Trimming removed 6 bases from V and 8 bases from J; junction bases left unmatched: 16. Germline values: CDR1 DFQATT, CDR2 SNEGSKA (reference sequence). The sample taken for sequencing was whole blood. The sequence was collected from an adult who was a healthcare worker with PCR-confirmed SARS-CoV-2 infection or an uninfected control (not recorded which). The rearrangement uses TRBV20-1 and TRBJ1-6; the match to TRBD1 covers 7 bases. DNA for the CDR3: TGCAGTGCAGGAATGGGAGGGGGCTTAGGGGATTCACCCCTCCACTTT. This gives the protein CSAGMGGGLGDSPLHF.